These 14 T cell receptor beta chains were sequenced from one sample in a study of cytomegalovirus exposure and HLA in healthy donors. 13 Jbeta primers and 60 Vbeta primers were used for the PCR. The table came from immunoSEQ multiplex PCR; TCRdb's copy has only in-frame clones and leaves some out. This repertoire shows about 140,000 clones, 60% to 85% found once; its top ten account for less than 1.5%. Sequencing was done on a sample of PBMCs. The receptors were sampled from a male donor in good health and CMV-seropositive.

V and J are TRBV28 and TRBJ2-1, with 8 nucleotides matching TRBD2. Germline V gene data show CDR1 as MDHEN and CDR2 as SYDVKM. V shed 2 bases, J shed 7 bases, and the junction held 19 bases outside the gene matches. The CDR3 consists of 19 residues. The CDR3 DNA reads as TGTGCCAGCAGTTTACCCAGAAAGGTACCAGCGGGAGCGAGAAATGAGCAGTTCTTC. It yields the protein CASSLPRKVPAGARNEQFF.

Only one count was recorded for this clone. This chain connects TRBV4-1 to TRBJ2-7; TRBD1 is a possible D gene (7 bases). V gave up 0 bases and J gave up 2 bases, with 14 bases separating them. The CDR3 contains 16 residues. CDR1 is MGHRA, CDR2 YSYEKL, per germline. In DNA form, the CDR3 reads TGCGCCAGCAGCCAAGAAGGGGGCGGGACCACCTACGAGCAGTACTTC. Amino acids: CASSQEGGGTTYEQYF.

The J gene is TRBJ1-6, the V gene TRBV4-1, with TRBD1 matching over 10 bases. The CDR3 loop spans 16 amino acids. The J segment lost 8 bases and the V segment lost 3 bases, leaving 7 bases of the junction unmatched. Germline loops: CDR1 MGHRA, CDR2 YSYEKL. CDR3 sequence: CASSQDDRGPDSPLHF. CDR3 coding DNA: TGCGCCAGCAGCCAGGATGACAGGGGGCCGGATTCACCCCTCCACTTT.

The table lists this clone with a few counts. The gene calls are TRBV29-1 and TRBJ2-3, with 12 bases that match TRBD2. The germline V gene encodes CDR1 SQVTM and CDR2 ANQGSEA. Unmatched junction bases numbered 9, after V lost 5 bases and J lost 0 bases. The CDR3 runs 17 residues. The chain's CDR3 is CSVRGTSGSLSTDTQYF. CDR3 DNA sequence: TGCAGCGTTCGCGGGACTAGCGGGTCCTTAAGCACAGATACGCAGTATTTT.

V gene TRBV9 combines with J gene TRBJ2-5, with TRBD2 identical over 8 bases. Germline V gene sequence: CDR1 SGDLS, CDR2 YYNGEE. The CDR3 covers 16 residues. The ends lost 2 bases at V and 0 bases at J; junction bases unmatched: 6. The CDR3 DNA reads TGTGCCAGCAGCGTCGCCGGGGGGGGGTACCAAGAGACCCAGTACTTC. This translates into CASSVAGGGYQETQYF. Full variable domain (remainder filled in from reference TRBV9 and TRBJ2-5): DSGVTQTPKHLITATGQRVTLRCSPRSGDLSVYWYQQSLDQGLQFLIQYYNGEERAKGNILERFSAQQFPDLHSELNLSSLELGDSALYFCASSVAGGGYQETQYFGPGTRLLVL.

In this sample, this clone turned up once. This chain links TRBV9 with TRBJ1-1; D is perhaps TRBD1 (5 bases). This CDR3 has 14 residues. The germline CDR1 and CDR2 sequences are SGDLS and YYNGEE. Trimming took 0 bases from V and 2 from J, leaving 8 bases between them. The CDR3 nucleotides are TGTGCCAGCAGCGTAGCCGGGGGAAACACTGAAGCTTTCTTT. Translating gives CASSVAGGNTEAFF.

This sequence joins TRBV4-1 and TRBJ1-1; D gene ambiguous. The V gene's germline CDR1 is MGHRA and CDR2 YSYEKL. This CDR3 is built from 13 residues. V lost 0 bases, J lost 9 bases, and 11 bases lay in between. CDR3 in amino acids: CASSQDRGAQAFF. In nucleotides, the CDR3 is TGCGCCAGCAGCCAAGATCGGGGAGCTCAAGCTTTCTTT.

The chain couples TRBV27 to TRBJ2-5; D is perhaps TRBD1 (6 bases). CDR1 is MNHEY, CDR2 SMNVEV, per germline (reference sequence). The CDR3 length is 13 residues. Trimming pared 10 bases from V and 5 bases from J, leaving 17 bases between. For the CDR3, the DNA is TGTGCCAACCACCCCCAGGGGCTGGAGACCCAGTACTTC. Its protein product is CANHPQGLETQYF.

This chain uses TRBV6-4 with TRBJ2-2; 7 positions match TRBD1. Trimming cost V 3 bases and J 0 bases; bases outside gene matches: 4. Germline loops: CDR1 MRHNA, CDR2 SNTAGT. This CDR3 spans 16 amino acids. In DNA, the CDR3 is TGTGCCAGCAGTGAATTCGGGACAGCGAACACCGGGGAGCTGTTTTTT. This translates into CASSEFGTANTGELFF.

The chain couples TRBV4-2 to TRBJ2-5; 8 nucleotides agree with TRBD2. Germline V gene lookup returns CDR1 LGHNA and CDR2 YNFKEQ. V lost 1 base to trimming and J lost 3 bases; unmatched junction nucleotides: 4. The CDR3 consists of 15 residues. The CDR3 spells CASSQVEAGEETQYF. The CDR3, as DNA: TGTGCCAGCAGCCAAGTAGAAGCGGGGGAAGAGACCCAGTACTTC.

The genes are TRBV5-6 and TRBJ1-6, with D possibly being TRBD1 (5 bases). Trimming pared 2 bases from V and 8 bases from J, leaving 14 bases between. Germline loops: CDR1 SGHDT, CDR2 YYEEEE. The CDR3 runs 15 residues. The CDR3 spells CASSFDGTMDSPLHF. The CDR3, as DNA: TGTGCCAGCAGCTTCGACGGGACTATGGATTCACCCCTCCACTTT.

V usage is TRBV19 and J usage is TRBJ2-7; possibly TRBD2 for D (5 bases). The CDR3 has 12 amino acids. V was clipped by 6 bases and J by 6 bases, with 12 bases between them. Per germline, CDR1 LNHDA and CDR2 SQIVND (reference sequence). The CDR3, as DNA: TGTGCCAGTAGCCGGGATCTAAGCGAGCAGTACTTC. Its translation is CASSRDLSEQYF. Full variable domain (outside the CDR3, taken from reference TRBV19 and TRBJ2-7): DGGITQSPKYLFRKEGQNVTLSCEQNLNHDAMYWYRQDPGQGLRLIYYSQIVNDFQKGDIAEGYSVSREKKESFPLTVTSAQKNPTAFYLCASSRDLSEQYFGPGTRLTVT.

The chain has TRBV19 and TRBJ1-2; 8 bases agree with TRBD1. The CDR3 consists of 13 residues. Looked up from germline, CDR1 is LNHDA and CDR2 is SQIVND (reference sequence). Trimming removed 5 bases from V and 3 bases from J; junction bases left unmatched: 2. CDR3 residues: CASSPDRDYGYTF. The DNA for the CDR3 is TGTGCCAGTAGTCCGGACAGGGACTATGGCTACACCTTC. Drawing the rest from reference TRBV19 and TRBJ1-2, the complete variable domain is DGGITQSPKYLFRKEGQNVTLSCEQNLNHDAMYWYRQDPGQGLRLIYYSQIVNDFQKGDIAEGYSVSREKKESFPLTVTSAQKNPTAFYLCASSPDRDYGYTFGSGTRLTVV.

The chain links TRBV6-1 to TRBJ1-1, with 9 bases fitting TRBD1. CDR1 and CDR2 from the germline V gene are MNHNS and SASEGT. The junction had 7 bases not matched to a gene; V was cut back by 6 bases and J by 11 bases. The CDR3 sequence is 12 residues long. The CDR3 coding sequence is TGTGCCAGCAGCACCGGGACAGGGAGCGCTTTCTTT. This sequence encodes CASSTGTGSAFF.